The text below deals with one T cell receptor (beta chain). Its antigen is unknown. Genes and germline are mouse. This sample stems from a study of tissue T cells after allogeneic stem cell transplantation. Assay: immunoSEQ multiplex PCR; the TCRdb copy retains only in-frame clones and omits some. The sample lists approximately 20,000 clones, roughly three quarters occurring once. Study results and caveats: Few T cell clones were shared across patients, but motif clusters showed tissue-specific shared signatures. Only a limited share of tissue TCRs appeared in blood or spleen. Alloreactivity or antigen specificity of tissue TCRs was not determined; some clones might be host cells. Limitations included a small, clinically heterogeneous cohort and limited sampling depth.

Sequencing was done on a sample of blood. The receptor comes from a female BALB/c mouse in good health. Strain haplotype at MHC: H2-d.

The sequenced part of the CDR3 DNA is TGTGCCAGCGGTGATAACTGGGGGAGTGCTCAAAACACCTTGTAC. It translates to CASGDNWGSAQNTLY. Given in full, the CDR3 is CASGDNWGSAQNTLYF. This chain connects TRBV13-2 to TRBJ2-4; 8 bases map to TRBD2. The sequence runs out 1 residue before the end of the CDR3; the remainder is reconstructed from the germline J gene. The germline V gene encodes CDR1 NNHNN and CDR2 SYGAGS (reference sequence). Trimming took 1 base from V and 2 from J; bases not matched to a gene: 6. This CDR3 spans 16 amino acids.